A selection of T cell receptor beta chains follows, all from one sample in a study of CD8 T cells in ankylosing spondylitis. TCRdb fed the 5' RACE reads into MiXCR, producing one record per CDR3 protein. Altogether 30,000 to 45,000 distinct CDR3 sequences are present, about 10% being singletons, with the ten largest covering roughly a fifth. Sequenced sample: synovial fluid, either unsorted or a sorted T cell fraction (not recorded which). The receptors here all came from a male donor with ankylosing spondylitis. CDR3s include the opening cysteine and the closing phenylalanine or tryptophan. Each record gives: J gene, D gene, V gene, clone size, CDR3 DNA, CDR3 protein. A D gene is named only where the DNA matches it firmly. Where a row states a size, it is once, few, many or the class of an expanded clone; other rows omit it.

>TRBJ2-7|.|TRBV7-2|.
TGTGCCAGCAGCTTAGACCAGGGCCCCTACGAGCAGTACTTC
CASSLDQGPYEQYF
>TRBJ2-5|.|TRBV5-6|.
TGTGCCAGCAGCTTGGCGGATCCACAAGAGACCCAGTACTTC
CASSLADPQETQYF
>TRBJ1-4|TRBD1|TRBV7-2|.
TGTGCCAGCAGCTTATGCCCGTGGACAGGGAAAACTGTTGGGTTTTGTGCTAATGAAAAACTGTTTTTT
CASSLCPWTGKTVGFCANEKLFF
>TRBJ2-7|.|TRBV4-2|few
TGTGCCAGCAGCCAGCTAGAGTTCGGCGGCTACGAGCAGTACTTC
CASSQLEFGGYEQYF
>TRBJ1-2|TRBD1|TRBV6-1|many
TGTGCCACATCAGGACAGGGCGGAGGGGATGGCTACACCTTC
CATSGQGGGDGYTF
>TRBJ2-2|.|TRBV24-1|many
TGTGCCACCAGTGACCTAAATTCCGGGGAGCTGTTTTTT
CATSDLNSGELFF
>TRBJ2-1|.|TRBV11-2|.
TGTGCCAGCAGTCCCCGCAGCGGCTCCTACAATGAGCAGTTCTTC
CASSPRSGSYNEQFF
>TRBJ1-2|.|TRBV3-1|.
TGTGCCAGCAGCCCCCGGGAACAGTCTCGTGGCTACACCTTC
CASSPREQSRGYTF
>TRBJ2-1|.|TRBV15|many
TGTGCCACCAGCAGAGTTAAGGCCGTAGGCGAGCAGTTCTTC
CATSRVKAVGEQFF
>TRBJ1-4|.|TRBV29-1|few
TGCAGCGTTCTGGGGGCAACTAATGAAAAACTGTTTTTT
CSVLGATNEKLFF
>TRBJ2-1|.|TRBV5-1|many
TGCGCCAGCAGCGCCCCGGACAGAACTTACAATGAGCAGTTCTTC
CASSAPDRTYNEQFF
>TRBJ2-7|TRBD1|TRBV7-9|.
TGTGCCAGCAGATCAAGCCGGGACAGGTCCTACGAGCAGTACTTC
CASRSSRDRSYEQYF
>TRBJ1-1|.|TRBV20-1|few
TGCAGTGCTAGGACATATTCAGAAGCTTTCTTT
CSARTYSEAFF
>TRBJ1-1|.|TRBV18|.
TGTGCCAGCTCACAATTACGGACCATCTGGGGATGGACCACTGAAGCTTTCTTT
CASSQLRTIWGWTTEAFF
>TRBJ2-6|TRBD2|TRBV20-1|few
TGCAGTGCTAGAGATTTAGCGGGAGATTCCGGGGCCAACGTCCTGACTTTC
CSARDLAGDSGANVLTF
>TRBJ2-1|TRBD2|TRBV2|few
TGTGCCAGCAGGGGATTTCCGGGACTAGGAAACAATGAGCAGTTCTTC
CASRGFPGLGNNEQFF
>TRBJ2-5|.|TRBV5-6|.
TGTGCCAGCAGCACGGACTGGGAAGAGACCCAGTACTTC
CASSTDWEETQYF
>TRBJ2-3|.|TRBV30|.
TGTGTGCTTAGCACAGATACGCAGTATTTT
CVLSTDTQYF
>TRBJ2-3|.|TRBV20-1|few
TGCAGTGCTAGAGCCCCTGGCACAGATACGCAGTATTTT
CSARAPGTDTQYF
>TRBJ2-7|TRBD2|TRBV5-1|.
TGCGCCAGCAGCTTACGGGAGGGAAACGAGCAGTACTTC
CASSLREGNEQYF
>TRBJ1-2|TRBD1|TRBV7-2|.
TGTGCCAGCACCCCGGTGCAGGGGGCAATCACCTTC
CASTPVQGAITF
>TRBJ1-5|.|TRBV16|few
TGTGCCAGCAGCGGGGGTAATCAGCCCCAGCATTTT
CASSGGNQPQHF
>TRBJ1-3|.|TRBV5-1|.
TGCGCCAGCAGCTTGGCCGGGGGGTTCGGAAACACCATATATTTT
CASSLAGGFGNTIYF
>TRBJ2-5|TRBD2|TRBV29-1|few
TGCAGCGTTGACTATAGCGGGTTGTTGAAGACCCAGTACTTC
CSVDYSGLLKTQYF
>TRBJ2-1|.|TRBV10-2|few
TGCGCCAGCAGTGAGCCCCAGGCGAGTTCCTACAATGAGCAGTTCTTC
CASSEPQASSYNEQFF
>TRBJ2-7|TRBD2|TRBV20-1|many
TGCAGTGCCCGACTAGCGGGCGTCTCCTACGAGCAGTACTTC
CSARLAGVSYEQYF